This T cell receptor beta chain was documented in a study of OX40 agonist ivuxolimab in advanced cancers. Study-wide background: Partial responses were observed in three patients, of whom one had hepatocellular carcinoma and two had cutaneous melanoma. Study results and limitations: At 0.1 to 3.0 mg/kg, CD4+ and CD8+ blood T cells expanded clonally by week 6. Some patients who did not respond also had low normalized T-cell clonal expansion. The investigators did not determine what antigen specificity the expanded peripheral T cells had.

This CDR3 is built from 11 residues. Germline V gene sequence: CDR1 DFQATT, CDR2 SNEGSKA (reference sequence). Trimming cost V 6 bases and J 0 bases, with 6 bases left between them. The method was immunoSEQ multiplex PCR; TCRdb's version includes in-frame clones alone and lacks a portion of them. The sample comprises some 39,000 clones, about 87% of which are singletons, and about 4.2% rests with the top ten. With regard to this clone: The antigen is unknown.

The chain recombines TRBV20-1 with TRBJ2-7; D remains ambiguous. The clonotype originates from an adult with an advanced solid tumor such as melanoma, head and neck, liver or kidney cancer. Source: CD4+ or CD8+ T cells sorted from blood, taken in a trial of the OX40 agonist ivuxolimab. This CDR3 is CSARSSYEQYF. The CDR3 coding sequence is TGCAGTGCCCGGTCCTCCTACGAGCAGTACTTC.